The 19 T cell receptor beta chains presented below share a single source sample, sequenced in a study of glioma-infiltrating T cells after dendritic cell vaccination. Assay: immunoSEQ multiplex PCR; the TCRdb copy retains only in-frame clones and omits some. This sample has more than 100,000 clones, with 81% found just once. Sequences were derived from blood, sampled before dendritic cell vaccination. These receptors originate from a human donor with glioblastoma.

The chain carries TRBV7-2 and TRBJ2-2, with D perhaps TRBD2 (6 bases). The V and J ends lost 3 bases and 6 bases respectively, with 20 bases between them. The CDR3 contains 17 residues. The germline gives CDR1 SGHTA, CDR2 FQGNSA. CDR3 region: CASSFDRDSGHAGELFF. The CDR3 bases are TGTGCCAGCAGCTTTGACCGGGACTCTGGGCACGCCGGGGAGCTGTTTTTT.

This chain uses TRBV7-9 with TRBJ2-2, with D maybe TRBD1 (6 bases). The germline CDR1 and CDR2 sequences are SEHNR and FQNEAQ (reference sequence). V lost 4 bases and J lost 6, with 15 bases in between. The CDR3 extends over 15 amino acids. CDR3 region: CASSYFSSGAGELFF. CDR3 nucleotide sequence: TGTGCCAGCAGCTACTTTTCCTCAGGGGCCGGGGAGCTGTTTTTT.

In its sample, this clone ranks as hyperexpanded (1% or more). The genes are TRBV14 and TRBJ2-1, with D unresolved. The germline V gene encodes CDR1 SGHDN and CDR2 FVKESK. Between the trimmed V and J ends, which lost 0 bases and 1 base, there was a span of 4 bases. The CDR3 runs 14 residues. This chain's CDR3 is CASSQDYSYNEQFF. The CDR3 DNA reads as TGTGCCAGCAGCCAAGACTATTCCTACAATGAGCAGTTCTTC.

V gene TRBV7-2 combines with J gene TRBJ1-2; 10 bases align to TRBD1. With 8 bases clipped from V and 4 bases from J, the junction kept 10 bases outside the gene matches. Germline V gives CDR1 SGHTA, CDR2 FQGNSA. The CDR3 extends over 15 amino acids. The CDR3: CASRTPGQGIYGYTF. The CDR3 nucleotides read TGTGCCAGCCGAACCCCGGGACAGGGGATCTATGGCTACACCTTC.

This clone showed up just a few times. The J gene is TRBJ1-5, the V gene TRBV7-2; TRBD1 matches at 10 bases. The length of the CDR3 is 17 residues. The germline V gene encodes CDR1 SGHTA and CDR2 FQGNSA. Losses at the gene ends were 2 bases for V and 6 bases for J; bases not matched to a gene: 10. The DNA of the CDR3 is TGTGCCAGCAGCTTATCCCTTGGACAGGGGGGAGGTCAGCCCCAGCATTTT. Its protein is CASSLSLGQGGGQPQHF.

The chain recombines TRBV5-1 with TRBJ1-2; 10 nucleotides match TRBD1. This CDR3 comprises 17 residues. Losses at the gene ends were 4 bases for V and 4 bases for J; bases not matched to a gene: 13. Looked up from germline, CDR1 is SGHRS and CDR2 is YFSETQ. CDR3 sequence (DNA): TGCGCCAGCAGCCCCCTTCTGACAGGGGGCGGAGGCTATGGCTACACCTTC. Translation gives CASSPLLTGGGGYGYTF. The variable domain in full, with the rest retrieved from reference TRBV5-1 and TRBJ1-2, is KAGVTQTPRYLIKTRGQQVTLSCSPISGHRSVSWYQQTPGQGLQFLFEYFSETQRNKGNFPGRFSGRQFSNSRSEMNVSTLELGDSALYLCASSPLLTGGGGYGYTFGSGTRLTVV.

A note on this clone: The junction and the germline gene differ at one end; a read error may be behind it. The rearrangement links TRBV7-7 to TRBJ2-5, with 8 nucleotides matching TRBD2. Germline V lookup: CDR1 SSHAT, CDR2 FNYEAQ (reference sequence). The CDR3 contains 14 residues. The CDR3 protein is CASSLSGREETQYF. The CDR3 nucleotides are TGTGCTAGCAGCTTATCCGGGAGGGAAGAGACCCAGTACTTC.

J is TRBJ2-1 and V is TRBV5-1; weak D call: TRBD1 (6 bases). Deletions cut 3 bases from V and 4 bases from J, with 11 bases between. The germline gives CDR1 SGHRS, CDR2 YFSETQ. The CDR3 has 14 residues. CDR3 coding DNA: TGCGCCAGCAGCTGGGCAGGGGCTTACAATGAGCAGTTCTTC. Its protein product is CASSWAGAYNEQFF.

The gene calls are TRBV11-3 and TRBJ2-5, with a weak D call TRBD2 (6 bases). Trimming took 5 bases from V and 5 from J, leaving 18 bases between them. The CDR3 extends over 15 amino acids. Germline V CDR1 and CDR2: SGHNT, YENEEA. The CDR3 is CASSNPMGGAETQYF. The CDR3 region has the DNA TGTGCCAGCAGCAACCCGATGGGCGGGGCCGAGACCCAGTACTTC.

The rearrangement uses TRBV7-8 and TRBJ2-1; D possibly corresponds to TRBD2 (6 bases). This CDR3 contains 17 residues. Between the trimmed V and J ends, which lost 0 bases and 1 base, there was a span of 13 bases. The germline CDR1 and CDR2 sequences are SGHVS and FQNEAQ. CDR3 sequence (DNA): TGTGCCAGCAGCTTAGCGCGGGCTAGCGATTCCTACAATGAGCAGTTCTTC. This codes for CASSLARASDSYNEQFF. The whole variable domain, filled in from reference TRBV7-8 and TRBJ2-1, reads GAGVSQSPRYKVAKRGQDVALRCDPISGHVSLFWYQQALGQGPEFLTYFQNEAQLDKSGLPSDRFFAERPEGSVSTLKIQRTQQEDSAVYLCASSLARASDSYNEQFFGPGTRLTVL.

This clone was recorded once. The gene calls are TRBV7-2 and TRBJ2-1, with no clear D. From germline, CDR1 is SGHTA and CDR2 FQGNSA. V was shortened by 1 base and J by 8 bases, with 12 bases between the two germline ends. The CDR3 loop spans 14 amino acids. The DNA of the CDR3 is TGTGCCAGCAGCTTAGAGGTTGTCAGGTATGAGCAGTTCTTC. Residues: CASSLEVVRYEQFF.

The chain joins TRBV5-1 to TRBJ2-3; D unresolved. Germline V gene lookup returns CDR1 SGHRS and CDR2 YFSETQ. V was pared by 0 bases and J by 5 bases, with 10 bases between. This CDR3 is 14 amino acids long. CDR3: CASSLEWAGDTQYF. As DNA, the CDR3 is TGCGCCAGCAGCTTGGAATGGGCCGGAGATACGCAGTATTTT.

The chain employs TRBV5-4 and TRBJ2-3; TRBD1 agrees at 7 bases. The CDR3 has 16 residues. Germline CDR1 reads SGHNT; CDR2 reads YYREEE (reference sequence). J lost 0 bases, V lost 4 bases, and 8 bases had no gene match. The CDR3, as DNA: TGTGCCAGCAGCGTAGACAGGGTACATAGCACAGATACGCAGTATTTT. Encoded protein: CASSVDRVHSTDTQYF. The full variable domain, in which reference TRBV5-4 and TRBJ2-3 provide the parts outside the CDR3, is ETGVTQSPTHLIKTRGQQVTLRCSSQSGHNTVSWYQQALGQGPQFIFQYYREEENGRGNFPPRFSGLQFPNYSSELNVNALELDDSALYLCASSVDRVHSTDTQYFGPGTRLTVL.

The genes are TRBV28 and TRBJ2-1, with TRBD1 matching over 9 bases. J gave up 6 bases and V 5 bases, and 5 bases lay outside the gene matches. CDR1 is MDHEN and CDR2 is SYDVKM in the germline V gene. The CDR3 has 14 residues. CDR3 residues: CASSLPGQGNEQFF. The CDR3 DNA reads TGTGCCAGCAGTCTACCGGGACAGGGCAATGAGCAGTTCTTC.

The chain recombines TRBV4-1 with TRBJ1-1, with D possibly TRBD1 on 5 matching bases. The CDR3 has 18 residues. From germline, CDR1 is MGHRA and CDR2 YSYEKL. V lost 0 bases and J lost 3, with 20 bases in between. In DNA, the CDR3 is TGCGCCAGCAGCCAAGAAAAGGGGAGGGACCCTAAGGACACTGAAGCTTTCTTT. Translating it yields CASSQEKGRDPKDTEAFF.

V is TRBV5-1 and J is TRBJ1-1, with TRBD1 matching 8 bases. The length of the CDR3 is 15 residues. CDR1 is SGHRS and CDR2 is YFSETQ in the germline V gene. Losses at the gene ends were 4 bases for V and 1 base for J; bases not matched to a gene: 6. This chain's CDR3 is CASSQPGTGNTEAFF. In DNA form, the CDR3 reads TGCGCCAGCAGCCAGCCCGGGACAGGGAACACTGAAGCTTTCTTT.

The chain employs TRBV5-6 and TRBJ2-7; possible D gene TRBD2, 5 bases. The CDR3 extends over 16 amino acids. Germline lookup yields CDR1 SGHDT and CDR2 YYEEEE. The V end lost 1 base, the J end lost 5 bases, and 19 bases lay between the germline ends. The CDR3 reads CASSLPPERVSNEQYF. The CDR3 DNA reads TGTGCCAGCAGCTTGCCTCCTGAGAGGGTCAGCAACGAGCAGTACTTC.

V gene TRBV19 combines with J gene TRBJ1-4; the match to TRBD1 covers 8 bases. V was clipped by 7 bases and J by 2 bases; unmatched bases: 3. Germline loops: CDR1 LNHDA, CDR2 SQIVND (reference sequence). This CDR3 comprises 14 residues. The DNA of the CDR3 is TGTGCCAGTAAGGACAGGGCCACTAATGAAAAACTGTTTTTT. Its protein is CASKDRATNEKLFF. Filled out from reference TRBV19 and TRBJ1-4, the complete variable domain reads DGGITQSPKYLFRKEGQNVTLSCEQNLNHDAMYWYRQDPGQGLRLIYYSQIVNDFQKGDIAEGYSVSREKKESFPLTVTSAQKNPTAFYLCASKDRATNEKLFFGSGTQLSVL.

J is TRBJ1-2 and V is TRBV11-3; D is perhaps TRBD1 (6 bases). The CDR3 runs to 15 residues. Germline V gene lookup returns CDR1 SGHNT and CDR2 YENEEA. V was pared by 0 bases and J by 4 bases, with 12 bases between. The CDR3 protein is CASSLERTAPYGYTF. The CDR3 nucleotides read TGTGCCAGCAGCTTAGAGCGGACAGCGCCCTATGGCTACACCTTC.